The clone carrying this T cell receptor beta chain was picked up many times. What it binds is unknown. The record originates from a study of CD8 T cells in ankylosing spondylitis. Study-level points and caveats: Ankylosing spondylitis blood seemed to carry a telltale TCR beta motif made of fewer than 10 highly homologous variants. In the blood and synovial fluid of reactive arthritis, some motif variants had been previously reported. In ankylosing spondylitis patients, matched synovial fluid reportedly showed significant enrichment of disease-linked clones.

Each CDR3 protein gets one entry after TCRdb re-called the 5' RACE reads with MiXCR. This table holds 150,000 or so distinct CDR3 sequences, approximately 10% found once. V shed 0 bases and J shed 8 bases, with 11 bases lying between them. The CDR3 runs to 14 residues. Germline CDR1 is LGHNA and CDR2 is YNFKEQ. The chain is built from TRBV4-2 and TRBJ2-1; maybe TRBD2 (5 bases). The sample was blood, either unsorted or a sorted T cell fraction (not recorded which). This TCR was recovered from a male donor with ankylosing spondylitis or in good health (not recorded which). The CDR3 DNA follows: TGTGCCAGCAGCCAAGATCGGGGTCAGGATGAGCAGTTCTTC. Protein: CASSQDRGQDEQFF.